Listed here are 18 T cell receptor beta chains from one sample, sequenced in a study of T cells after posttransplantation cyclophosphamide. A marrow graft followed busulfan-fludarabine conditioning, with cyclophosphamide on days +3 and +4. Libraries were prepared by immunoSEQ multiplex PCR; TCRdb keeps only in-frame clonotypes and omits some of them. This sample carries about 2,000 clones, 71% of them seen once, and the ten largest clones take 8.3%. The source was PBMCs, collected roughly 34 days after a stem cell transplant with posttransplant cyclophosphamide. These receptors all come from a male patient between 50 and 60 years old who received an allogeneic stem cell transplant from a related donor and was CMV-positive. Some T cells may be the graft donor's.

This rearrangement joins TRBV7-8 to TRBJ1-5; weak D call: TRBD1 (5 bases). Germline values: CDR1 SGHVS, CDR2 FQNEAQ. V lost 2 bases, J lost 2 bases, and 22 bases lay in between. The length of the CDR3 is 19 residues. CDR3: CASSLRAGRDYLGNQPQHF. The DNA for the CDR3 is TGTGCCAGCAGCTTAAGGGCAGGAAGGGACTATCTGGGCAATCAGCCCCAGCATTTT.

The sample holds a few counts of this clone. This chain joins TRBV9 and TRBJ1-1; 8 bases align to TRBD1. CDR3 length equals 18 residues. From germline, CDR1 is SGDLS and CDR2 YYNGEE. The V segment lost 4 bases and the J segment 3 bases; nucleotides outside the gene matches: 17. CDR3 amino acids: CASSQLPGGAGTDTEAFF. The CDR3 DNA reads as TGTGCCAGCAGCCAGCTCCCAGGGGGCGCAGGTACGGACACTGAAGCTTTCTTT.

The V and J genes are TRBV11-2 and TRBJ1-2, with D tentatively TRBD1 (6 bases). Germline lookup yields CDR1 SGHAT and CDR2 FQNNGV. V dropped 6 bases and J dropped 1 base, with 15 bases sitting between them. The CDR3 spans 15 residues. The CDR3 DNA reads as TGTGCCAGCAGTCTCCGGGGGGGCTATAACTATGGCTACACCTTC. Its protein product is CASSLRGGYNYGYTF.

The chain is built from TRBV28 and TRBJ2-7; TRBD2 aligns across 10 bases. The CDR3 is made up of 12 amino acids. Germline values: CDR1 MDHEN, CDR2 SYDVKM. The V and J ends lost 11 bases and 3 bases, in that order; junction bases with no gene match: 4. This chain's CDR3 is CAVSGRYYEQYF. The CDR3 bases are TGTGCCGTTAGCGGGAGGTACTACGAGCAGTACTTC. Using reference TRBV28 and TRBJ2-7 for the parts outside the CDR3, the full variable domain is DVKVTQSSRYLVKRTGEKVFLECVQDMDHENMFWYRQDPGLGLRLIYFSYDVKMKEKGDIPEGYSVSREKKERFSLILESASTNQTSMYLCAVSGRYYEQYFGPGTRLTVT.

This chain connects TRBV2 to TRBJ2-7, with 9 bases matching TRBD1. The CDR3 covers 13 residues. CDR1 SNHLY and CDR2 FYNNEI come from the germline V gene. V shed 1 base, J shed 5 bases, and the junction held 0 bases outside the gene matches. The CDR3 loop is CASSEGTGDEQYF. The CDR3 DNA sequence: TGTGCCAGCAGTGAAGGGACAGGGGACGAGCAGTACTTC.

The gene calls are TRBV7-9 and TRBJ2-2; TRBD1 might be the D (5 bases). Trimming removed 2 bases at V and 6 bases at J, with 16 bases between. The CDR3 consists of 16 residues. In germline, CDR1 is SEHNR, CDR2 FQNEAQ (reference sequence). The DNA for the CDR3 is TGTGCCAGCAGCTTACGCCGACAGACCTTGGCCGGGGAGCTGTTTTTT. Amino acids: CASSLRRQTLAGELFF.

The CDR3 loop reads CASKAGLEQFF. The CDR3 nucleotides are TGTGCCAGCAAGGCGGGTTTGGAGCAGTTCTTC. The chain joins TRBV19 to TRBJ2-1; D is perhaps TRBD2 (5 bases). The length of the CDR3 is 11 residues. V dropped 9 bases and J dropped 10 bases, with 13 bases sitting between them. Germline V lookup: CDR1 LNHDA, CDR2 SQIVND (reference sequence).

This clone was counted a few times. V gene TRBV7-9 combines with J gene TRBJ2-5, with 7 nucleotides matching TRBD1. The end of the DNA fits TRBJ2-7 better, so the J call may be wrong. Germline V gene lookup returns CDR1 SEHNR and CDR2 FQNEAQ (reference sequence). The CDR3 has 15 residues. As DNA, the CDR3 is TGTGCCAGCAGCCACCGAGACAGGGTTATCAACGAGCAGTACTTC. This gives the protein CASSHRDRVINEQYF.

This clone was observed a handful of times. The chain carries TRBV19 and TRBJ2-3, with 10 bases aligning to TRBD1. The ends lost 2 bases at V and 8 bases at J; junction bases unmatched: 10. The length of the CDR3 is 16 residues. CDR1 is LNHDA, CDR2 SQIVND, per germline (reference sequence). CDR3 protein: CASSIRSETGGGTQYF. As DNA, the CDR3 is TGTGCCAGTAGTATACGCTCGGAGACAGGGGGCGGTACGCAGTATTTT. The full variable domain, in which reference TRBV19 and TRBJ2-3 provide the parts outside the CDR3, is DGGITQSPKYLFRKEGQNVTLSCEQNLNHDAMYWYRQDPGQGLRLIYYSQIVNDFQKGDIAEGYSVSREKKESFPLTVTSAQKNPTAFYLCASSIRSETGGGTQYFGPGTRLTVL.

This chain uses TRBV2 with TRBJ1-2; the D is unclear. Deletions cut 6 bases from V and 0 bases from J, with 14 bases between. Looked up from germline, CDR1 is SNHLY and CDR2 is FYNNEI. This CDR3 contains 15 residues. The CDR3 loop is CASRPIDGANYGYTF. The CDR3 region has the DNA TGTGCCAGCAGGCCGATTGACGGAGCTAACTATGGCTACACCTTC.

V and J are TRBV2 and TRBJ2-7; 13 positions match TRBD2. V was pared by 6 bases and J by 3 bases, with 8 bases of the junction left unmatched. This CDR3 is 16 amino acids long. Germline V lookup: CDR1 SNHLY, CDR2 FYNNEI. The CDR3 is CASRRGLAGRFYEQYF. The CDR3 DNA follows: TGTGCCAGCAGAAGGGGACTAGCGGGGCGCTTCTACGAGCAGTACTTC.

V gene TRBV5-5 combines with J gene TRBJ1-2; D possibly corresponds to TRBD1 (6 bases). V was pared by 6 bases and J by 4 bases, with 10 bases between. The CDR3 extends over 12 amino acids. Germline V gene lookup returns CDR1 SGHKS and CDR2 YYEKEE (reference sequence). This CDR3 reads CASTLDSYGYTF. CDR3 bases: TGTGCCAGCACCCTGGACAGCTATGGCTACACCTTC. The whole variable domain, filled in from reference TRBV5-5 and TRBJ1-2, reads DAGVTQSPTHLIKTRGQQVTLRCSPISGHKSVSWYQQVLGQGPQFIFQYYEKEERGRGNFPDRFSARQFPNYSSELNVNALLLGDSALYLCASTLDSYGYTFGSGTRLTVV.

The rearrangement uses TRBV7-9 and TRBJ2-3; a weak D match, TRBD2 (5 bases). The V and J ends lost 7 bases and 4 bases respectively, with 12 bases between them. Germline V lookup: CDR1 SEHNR, CDR2 FQNEAQ (reference sequence). The CDR3 has 13 residues. The CDR3 here is CASKSRVADTQYF. CDR3 sequence (DNA): TGTGCCAGCAAGTCGAGGGTTGCAGATACGCAGTATTTT.

J is TRBJ2-7 and V is TRBV11-3; possibly TRBD2 for D (6 bases). The CDR3 extends over 14 amino acids. Germline V gene lookup returns CDR1 SGHNT and CDR2 YENEEA. Trimming removed 5 bases from V and 3 bases from J, with 14 bases in between. Here the CDR3 reads CASSPGGSDYEQYF. CDR3 sequence (DNA): TGTGCCAGCAGCCCAGGAGGGTCGGACTACGAGCAGTACTTC.

The genes are TRBV6-6 and TRBJ1-5; the match to TRBD1 covers 8 bases. Germline CDR1 reads MNHNY; CDR2 reads SVGAGI (reference sequence). The CDR3 runs 14 residues. The V and J ends lost 1 base and 5 bases, in that order; junction bases with no gene match: 1. The chain's CDR3 is CASSYLQGDQPQHF. In DNA, the CDR3 is TGTGCCAGCAGTTACTTACAGGGGGATCAGCCCCAGCATTTT.

This chain connects TRBV2 to TRBJ2-3, with a weak D call TRBD1 (6 bases). V lost 3 bases to trimming and J lost 1 base, with 17 bases between them. Germline loops: CDR1 SNHLY, CDR2 FYNNEI. The CDR3 has 17 residues. CDR3 nucleotides: TGTGCCAGCAGTGACCAACAGGGCCTTATCCGCACAGATACGCAGTATTTT. Its translation is CASSDQQGLIRTDTQYF.

The rearrangement joins TRBV7-9 to TRBJ1-5, with unresolved D. The V and J ends lost 8 bases and 4 bases respectively, with 9 bases between them. CDR3 length equals 12 residues. Per the germline V gene, CDR1 is SEHNR and CDR2 is FQNEAQ (reference sequence). DNA for the CDR3: TGTGCCAGCTCGTGGGCTAATCAGCCCCAGCATTTT. Its protein product is CASSWANQPQHF.

This chain links TRBV11-2 with TRBJ2-7; 8 nucleotides match TRBD1. Looked up from germline, CDR1 is SGHAT and CDR2 is FQNNGV. Trimming removed 6 bases from V and 6 bases from J; junction bases left unmatched: 13. The CDR3 spans 15 residues. The CDR3, as DNA: TGTGCCAGCAGACTGGGGCAGGGGGCATTTTTCGAGCAGTACTTC. Translated, it gives CASRLGQGAFFEQYF.